Below, 7 T cell receptor beta chains from the same sample are listed, as sequenced in a study of beta chain features in type 1 diabetes. Every bit of the isolated RNA underwent reverse transcription, so sequencing read expressed TCRB transcripts. Assay: immunoSEQ multiplex PCR; the TCRdb copy retains only in-frame clones and omits some. This table has some 270,000 clones, about 7.8% appearing once. The sequenced material came from central memory CD4+ T cells from blood. These receptor sequences come from a young woman in good health.

J is TRBJ1-6 and V is TRBV14, with no clear D. Trimming left V 6 bases short and J 1 base short, with 4 bases between. Per germline, CDR1 SGHDN and CDR2 FVKESK. The CDR3 spans 13 residues. CDR3 region: CASRPSYNSPLHF. The CDR3 nucleotides read TGTGCCAGCAGGCCGTCCTATAATTCACCCCTCCACTTT.

This chain links TRBV2 with TRBJ2-1; D ambiguous. V lost 6 bases and J lost 7, with 10 bases in between. Per the germline V gene, CDR1 is SNHLY and CDR2 is FYNNEI. The CDR3 is made up of 12 amino acids. DNA for the CDR3: TGTGCCAGCAGAGACCTAGGGAATGAGCAGTTCTTC. Translating gives CASRDLGNEQFF.

This clone was picked up a small number of times. The J gene is TRBJ2-3, the V gene TRBV19; 8 positions agree with TRBD1. Germline V gene data show CDR1 as LNHDA and CDR2 as SQIVND (reference sequence). This CDR3 has 16 residues. V trimming: 5 bases; J trimming: 1 base; junction bases outside the gene matches: 8. The CDR3 loop reads CASSATDRGGTDTQYF. The CDR3 bases are TGTGCCAGTAGTGCGACCGACAGGGGCGGCACAGATACGCAGTATTTT.

The chain uses TRBV21-1 and TRBJ1-5. TRBV21-1 is a pseudogene locus. The CDR3 sequence is 18 residues long. The CDR3 here is CASSKAGWRERINQPQHF. CDR3 nucleotide sequence: TGTGCCAGCAGCAAAGCGGGGTGGAGGGAACGGATCAATCAGCCCCAGCATTTT.

This clone was picked up many times. This chain connects TRBV25-1 to TRBJ1-5; no reliable D call. The CDR3 consists of 11 residues. Germline lookup yields CDR1 MGHDK and CDR2 SYGVNS. V lost 3 bases and J 7 bases, leaving 4 bases between the germline ends. The CDR3 is CASSEGQPQHF. The DNA for the CDR3 is TGTGCCAGCAGTGAGGGACAGCCCCAGCATTTT.

The genes are TRBV21-1 and TRBJ2-6. TRBV21-1 is labeled a pseudogene. CDR3 length: 15 amino acids. The CDR3 protein is CASSTQGSGANVLTF. Here the CDR3 DNA reads TGTGCCAGCAGCACCCAAGGGTCTGGGGCCAACGTCCTGACTTTC.

There are a few counts of this clone. The V call is TRBV9, the J call TRBJ2-3; 7 bases match TRBD1. The germline CDR1 and CDR2 sequences are SGDLS and YYNGEE. V trimming: 2 bases; J trimming: 2 bases; junction bases outside the gene matches: 5. The CDR3 sequence is 15 residues long. The CDR3 here is CASSVQDRATDTQYF. In DNA, the CDR3 is TGTGCCAGCAGCGTGCAAGACAGGGCCACAGATACGCAGTATTTT. Variable domain in full (rest from reference TRBV9 and TRBJ2-3): DSGVTQTPKHLITATGQRVTLRCSPRSGDLSVYWYQQSLDQGLQFLIQYYNGEERAKGNILERFSAQQFPDLHSELNLSSLELGDSALYFCASSVQDRATDTQYFGPGTRLTVL.